This T cell receptor beta chain comes out of a study of T cells in Graves' hyperthyroidism and ophthalmopathy. Patients aged 18 to 65 had newly diagnosed hyperthyroidism of under 2 months' duration. Uncontrolled infection, other autoimmune disease, pregnancy or lactation disqualified patients from enrolment. Thyroid ultrasound, orbital computed tomography, clinical symptoms, and serum thyroxine and TRAb underpinned diagnoses. Fresh peripheral blood, about 9.6 ml, yielded the PBMCs. Trimming shortened V by 2 bases and J by 8 bases, and 24 bases separated the two germline ends. In germline, CDR1 is DFQATT, CDR2 SNEGSKA (reference sequence). This CDR3 is 17 amino acids long. A note on this clonotype: A much larger clone lies a single base off, so this may be a read error.

TCR beta CDR3 regions were amplified from RNA transcripts. Primed by the HTBI set, a first-round RT-PCR was run on the TCR CDR3. MiXCR was run by TCRdb on the multiplex PCR reads, yielding one entry per CDR3 protein. In the table there are around 700,000 distinct CDR3 sequences, approximately 19% of which are singletons. The J gene is TRBJ1-4, the V gene TRBV20-1, with D possibly being TRBD1 (5 bases). The sequence was obtained from a woman between 50 and 59 years old with Graves' hyperthyroidism that later progressed to Graves' ophthalmopathy. The sample comprised blood. The CDR3 loop is CSARMRGRVADREKLFF. The CDR3 DNA reads as TGCAGTGCTAGAATGAGGGGCAGGGTGGCTGATCGCGAAAAACTGTTTTTT.